This entry describes one TCR beta chain. The antigen is undetermined. Assay: immunoSEQ multiplex PCR; the TCRdb copy retains only in-frame clones and omits some. The table records about 4,500 clones, around 95% of them present only once. The source of the sample is a study of T cell clonotyping in hematopoietic cell transplantation. General study results and limits: Pathologically expanded recipient clonotypes increased progressively from day 30 to day 180 as diversity fell. Without cell sorting, CD4 versus CD8 contributions remain unresolved. Few recipient clonotypes overlapped donors; over 95% were de novo at given depth. Broader posttransplant TCR repertoire diversity was predicted by graft donor and pretransplant recipient Inverse Simpson Index values.

CDR1 and CDR2 from the germline V gene are SGDLS and YYNGEE. Deletions cut 0 bases from V and 5 bases from J, with 20 bases between. This CDR3 has 17 amino acids. The chain combines TRBV9 with TRBJ1-2; D might be TRBD1 (5 bases). The receptor was derived from a male patient aged 70 to 80 who had an allogeneic stem cell transplant from an unrelated donor, so T cells may come from the graft donor. Some clones in this sample may be carry-over from other donors' samples. The specimen was peripheral blood mononuclear cells, collected 30 days after allogeneic stem cell transplant. DNA of the CDR3: TGTGCCAGCAGCGTAGGAGACAGTTTCATACGGGGGTATGGCTACACCTTC. Protein: CASSVGDSFIRGYGYTF.